Detailed here is one TCR beta chain. This entry is derived from a study of OX40 agonist ivuxolimab in advanced cancers. TCRdb's copy holds only in-frame clones and misses some; the assay was immunoSEQ multiplex PCR. In the table there are about 74,000 clones, just over 90% of which are singletons. Looked up from germline, CDR1 is MNHEY and CDR2 is SVGAGI. The CDR3 runs 15 residues. V shed 4 bases, J shed 4 bases, and the junction held 9 bases outside the gene matches. The sample consisted of CD4+ or CD8+ T cells sorted from blood, taken in a trial of the OX40 agonist ivuxolimab. The J gene is TRBJ1-2, the V gene TRBV6-5, with 7 bases aligning to TRBD1. This TCR derives from an adult with an advanced solid tumor such as melanoma, head and neck, liver or kidney cancer. The CDR3 sequence is CASSSDRDSTYGYTF. Here the CDR3 DNA reads TGTGCCAGCAGTTCCGACCGGGACAGCACCTATGGCTACACCTTC.